The 30 T cell receptor beta chains reported below all come from one sample, sequenced in a study of identical twins. TCRdb re-called the 5' RACE reads through MiXCR, storing one row per CDR3 protein. Of 500,000 to 550,000 distinct CDR3 sequences in the sample, approximately 20% were seen once. The sample also formed part of further work on yellow fever vaccine responses in identical twins.

Sequenced input: CD4+ T cells sorted from blood. The receptors here all came from a woman aged 18-29 years in good health.

This chain links TRBV5-1 with TRBJ1-2; D gene uncertain. CDR3 length: 15 amino acids. Trimming removed 0 bases at V and 3 bases at J, with 12 bases between. The germline gives CDR1 SGHRS, CDR2 YFSETQ. The CDR3, as DNA: TGCGCCAGCAGCTTGGGCGATCAGAACCACTATGGCTACACCTTC. It yields the protein CASSLGDQNHYGYTF.

V usage is TRBV24-1 and J usage is TRBJ2-3; TRBD2 agrees at 8 bases. The junction had 3 bases not matched to a gene; V was cut back by 1 base and J by 1 base. Germline V gives CDR1 KGHDR, CDR2 SFDVKD. This CDR3 comprises 16 residues. CDR3 in DNA: TGTGCCACCAGTGATTTTTGGCGGGGGGGCACAGATACGCAGTATTTT. Amino acid sequence: CATSDFWRGGTDTQYF.

J is TRBJ2-2 and V is TRBV10-3; no clear D gene. Trimming shortened V by 9 bases and J by 3 bases, and 20 bases separated the two germline ends. CDR3 size: 16 residues. Germline V gene lookup returns CDR1 ENHRY and CDR2 SYGVKD. The CDR3 spells CAISPAGDRHTGELFF. CDR3 coding DNA: TGTGCCATAAGTCCGGCAGGCGACCGTCACACCGGGGAGCTGTTTTTT.

This clonotype appeared a few times. The rearrangement uses TRBV27 and TRBJ2-2, with 9 bases lining up with TRBD1. The germline gives CDR1 MNHEY, CDR2 SMNVEV (reference sequence). V was pared by 7 bases and J by 4 bases, with 7 bases of the junction left unmatched. The CDR3 is 15 amino acids. The CDR3 loop reads CASTNRGPGTGELFF. CDR3 nucleotides: TGTGCCAGCACCAACAGGGGGCCGGGCACCGGGGAGCTGTTTTTT.

This clonotype occurred a few times. The CDR3 protein is CASSLMGGLNTEAFF. CDR3 nucleotides: TGTGCCAGCAGTTTAATGGGGGGGCTGAACACTGAAGCTTTCTTT. J is TRBJ1-1 and V is TRBV12-3 or TRBV12-4; D is perhaps TRBD1 (6 bases). V was pared by 2 bases and J by 0 bases, with 10 bases between. This CDR3 comprises 15 residues.

The chain couples TRBV14 to TRBJ1-5, with D perhaps TRBD1 (5 bases). Germline V CDR1 and CDR2: SGHDN, FVKESK. The V gene lost 3 bases and the J gene lost 9 bases, with 6 bases spanning the gap. This CDR3 comprises 11 residues. This CDR3 is CASSQGGPQHF. The CDR3 nucleotides are TGTGCCAGCAGCCAGGGGGGGCCCCAGCATTTT. Variable domain in full (rest from reference TRBV14 and TRBJ1-5): EAGVTQFPSHSVIEKGQTVTLRCDPISGHDNLYWYRRVMGKEIKFLLHFVKESKQDESGMPNNRFLAERTGGTYSTLKVQPAELEDSGVYFCASSQGGPQHFGDGTRLSIL.

There are a few counts of this clonotype. The chain links TRBV24-1 to TRBJ2-1; D is possibly TRBD1 (6 bases). Germline CDR1 is KGHDR and CDR2 is SFDVKD. The CDR3 has 16 residues. Trimming removed 3 bases at V and 5 bases at J, with 16 bases between. CDR3 bases: TGTGCCACCAGTGATCTAGCACAGGGTCGGAACAATGAGCAGTTCTTC. Encoded protein: CATSDLAQGRNNEQFF.

The chain links TRBV10-3 to TRBJ2-3; 7 bases line up with TRBD1. The V and J ends lost 6 bases and 1 base, in that order; junction bases with no gene match: 4. CDR1 ENHRY and CDR2 SYGVKD come from the germline V gene. The CDR3 loop spans 14 amino acids. The DNA for the CDR3 is TGTGCCATCAGGATAGGACAGGGCACAGATACGCAGTATTTT. This encodes CAIRIGQGTDTQYF.

The rearrangement links TRBV2 to TRBJ2-3; D could derive from TRBD1 or TRBD2 (5 bases each). V lost 4 bases and J lost 4, with 12 bases in between. The germline CDR1 and CDR2 sequences are SNHLY and FYNNEI. This CDR3 has 14 residues. The CDR3 region has the DNA TGTGCCAGCAGTGCAAGGTTGGGGGCAGATACGCAGTATTTT. Its translation is CASSARLGADTQYF. Full variable domain (outside the CDR3, taken from reference TRBV2 and TRBJ2-3): EPEVTQTPSHQVTQMGQEVILRCVPISNHLYFYWYRQILGQKVEFLVSFYNNEISEKSEIFDDQFSVERPDGSNFTLKIRSTKLEDSAMYFCASSARLGADTQYFGPGTRLTVL.

The genes are TRBV29-1 and TRBJ2-3; TRBD1 or TRBD2 may be the D gene (6 bases each). Looked up from germline, CDR1 is SQVTM and CDR2 is ANQGSEA. V dropped 7 bases and J dropped 4 bases, with 15 bases sitting between them. The CDR3 extends over 13 amino acids. The CDR3 sequence: CSGKGGQADTQYF. In DNA, the CDR3 is TGCAGCGGCAAGGGGGGTCAGGCAGATACGCAGTATTTT.

V and J are TRBV5-1 and TRBJ2-2; D is unresolved. This CDR3 contains 15 residues. The germline gives CDR1 SGHRS, CDR2 YFSETQ. The ends were cut back, 2 bases at V and 4 bases at J, with 12 bases in the middle. CDR3 residues: CASSFSFSGTGELFF. The CDR3 nucleotides read TGCGCCAGCAGCTTCTCTTTCTCGGGCACCGGGGAGCTGTTTTTT.

The chain combines TRBV27 with TRBJ2-3, with unresolved D. CDR3 length: 13 amino acids. V shed 7 bases and J shed 8 bases, with 16 bases lying between them. Germline V gene lookup returns CDR1 MNHEY and CDR2 SMNVEV (reference sequence). The CDR3 here is CASTSSGWSTQYF. The CDR3 region has the DNA TGTGCCAGCACCTCATCTGGGTGGAGTACGCAGTATTTT.

The chain links TRBV12-3 or TRBV12-4 to TRBJ1-4; 7 nucleotides align to TRBD1. The CDR3 loop spans 14 amino acids. Trimming removed 7 bases from V and 4 bases from J; junction bases left unmatched: 6. The CDR3 DNA sequence: TGTGCCAGCACCGCGGGACAGTTTAATGAAAAACTGTTTTTT. Its translation is CASTAGQFNEKLFF.

This clonotype has just a few counts. The chain recombines TRBV6-1 with TRBJ1-1; D is perhaps TRBD1 (5 bases). Germline CDR1 and CDR2: MNHNS and SASEGT. CDR3 length equals 16 residues. CDR3 residues: CLRHPRGLVGNTEAFF. The CDR3 DNA follows: TGTCTTAGGCACCCGAGGGGATTAGTAGGGAACACTGAAGCTTTCTTT.

This sequence joins TRBV6-1 and TRBJ2-1; 12 bases align to TRBD1. With V trimmed by 2 bases and J by 7 bases, 3 bases remained unmatched. Germline CDR1 and CDR2: MNHNS and SASEGT. The length of the CDR3 is 15 residues. The CDR3 DNA follows: TGTGCCAGCAGTGAACGGGGACAGGGGGCTAATGAGCAGTTCTTC. Translating it yields CASSERGQGANEQFF.

This rearrangement joins TRBV6-5 to TRBJ2-1; 9 positions match TRBD2. The length of the CDR3 is 15 residues. CDR1 is MNHEY and CDR2 is SVGAGI in the germline V gene. V lost 0 bases, J lost 6 bases, and 3 bases stayed unmatched. The chain's CDR3 is CASSYSPSGINEQFF. The CDR3 bases are TGTGCCAGCAGTTACTCGCCTAGCGGGATCAATGAGCAGTTCTTC.

The V call is TRBV12-3 or TRBV12-4, the J call TRBJ2-3; the D gene is possibly TRBD2 (6 bases). Between the trimmed V and J ends, which lost 5 bases and 8 bases, there was a span of 17 bases. CDR3 length equals 14 residues. The CDR3 sequence is CASSNRVGGGTQYF. For the CDR3, the DNA is TGTGCCAGCAGTAACCGGGTGGGAGGCGGTACGCAGTATTTT.

Ten or more counts support this clonotype. This rearrangement joins TRBV10-2 to TRBJ1-2, with D tentatively TRBD1 (5 bases). Germline lookup yields CDR1 WSHSY and CDR2 SAAADI. V was clipped by 0 bases and J by 8 bases, with 7 bases between them. The CDR3 covers 12 residues. The CDR3 DNA reads TGCGCCAGCAGTGAGTCCACAGGAGGCTACACCTTC. Translation: CASSESTGGYTF.

V gene TRBV20-1 combines with J gene TRBJ2-3; 8 bases agree with TRBD2. Germline V gene sequence: CDR1 DFQATT, CDR2 SNEGSKA (reference sequence). J lost 5 bases, V lost 6 bases, and 10 bases had no gene match. This CDR3 spans 14 amino acids. The CDR3 bases are TGCAGTGCCCTAGGGGCGGGGGGCCAAGATACGCAGTATTTT. Its translation: CSALGAGGQDTQYF.

This clonotype was recorded at least ten times. The chain combines TRBV5-1 with TRBJ1-5; TRBD1 might be the D (6 bases). V gave up 0 bases and J gave up 2 bases, with 9 bases separating them. Germline lookup yields CDR1 SGHRS and CDR2 YFSETQ. This CDR3 contains 15 residues. The CDR3 sequence is CASSLEGGGNQPQHF. As DNA, the CDR3 is TGCGCCAGCAGCTTGGAGGGGGGAGGCAATCAGCCCCAGCATTTT.

In DNA form, the CDR3 reads TGTGCCAGTGAAAGACAGGGCAACACCGGGGAGCTGTTTTTT. Translation: CASERQGNTGELFF. This chain joins TRBV11-3 and TRBJ2-2; TRBD1 matches at 7 bases. The CDR3 is 14 residues long. Germline assignment: CDR1 SGHNT and CDR2 YENEEA. V dropped 9 bases and J dropped 2; count of bases not matched to a gene: 6.

This chain connects TRBV28 to TRBJ2-5; 11 bases match TRBD2. V lost 6 bases, J lost 13 bases, and 7 bases stayed unmatched. Looked up from germline, CDR1 is MDHEN and CDR2 is SYDVKM. CDR3 size: 12 residues. CDR3 DNA: TGTGCCAGCAGACTTGGACTAGCGGGCGTGTACTTC. Translated: CASRLGLAGVYF.

This clonotype was detected a few times. The CDR3 loop is CASSFSGRGSTDTQYF. The CDR3 nucleotides read TGTGCCAGCAGTTTTAGCGGGAGAGGCAGCACAGATACGCAGTATTTT. The rearrangement joins TRBV6-5 to TRBJ2-3; 9 bases line up with TRBD2. After removal of 4 bases from V and 0 bases from J, the junction contained 5 bases not matched to a gene. The CDR3 spans 16 residues. Germline V gene sequence: CDR1 MNHEY, CDR2 SVGAGI.

This clonotype was picked up many times. The chain joins TRBV12-3 or TRBV12-4 to TRBJ2-7; D unresolved. The CDR3 is 11 amino acids. Trimming took 5 bases from V and 2 from J, leaving 4 bases between them. The CDR3 sequence: CASSPAYEQYF. Here the CDR3 DNA reads TGTGCCAGCAGTCCTGCCTACGAGCAGTACTTC.

The chain joins TRBV4-1 to TRBJ2-2, with a possible D match to TRBD2 (5 bases). Germline V gene sequence: CDR1 MGHRA, CDR2 YSYEKL. The CDR3 covers 18 residues. The germline V and J ends were trimmed by 2 bases and 0 bases, with 16 bases remaining between them. CDR3 sequence (DNA): TGCGCCAGCAGCCAAAAACCGAGGGTCTCAACGAACACCGGGGAGCTGTTTTTT. Residues: CASSQKPRVSTNTGELFF.

The V and J genes are TRBV15 and TRBJ2-5; tentatively, D is TRBD2 (7 bases). The CDR3 runs to 15 residues. Trimming took off 5 bases at V and 3 bases at J, with 16 bases between the two ends. CDR1 and CDR2 from the germline V gene are LNHNV and YYDKDF (reference sequence). In nucleotides, the CDR3 is TGTGCCACCAGCGGGGGGGGTGCAGGGGAAGAGACCCAGTACTTC. Translation gives CATSGGGAGEETQYF.

The chain links TRBV24-1 to TRBJ2-2; D gene unclear. There are 14 residues in the CDR3. Trimming cost V 5 bases and J 0 bases, with 6 bases left between them. Germline assignment: CDR1 KGHDR and CDR2 SFDVKD. CDR3 coding DNA: TGTGCCACCAGTGTGCGGTCGAACACCGGGGAGCTGTTTTTT. The encoded protein is CATSVRSNTGELFF.

There are a few counts of this clonotype. The gene calls are TRBV12-3 or TRBV12-4 and TRBJ1-5; no definite D call. Trimming stripped 10 bases from V and 0 bases from J, with 13 bases between. CDR3 length: 14 residues. The CDR3 sequence: CAIQPRYSNQPQHF. In DNA, the CDR3 is TGTGCCATCCAACCCCGCTATAGCAATCAGCCCCAGCATTTT.

The CDR3 region has the DNA TGTGCCAGCAACAGCCTCCCCCGGGGACCTAGCACAGATACGCAGTATTTT. It encodes CASNSLPRGPSTDTQYF. The chain employs TRBV7-8 and TRBJ2-3; D assignment may be TRBD1 or TRBD2 (5 bases each). This CDR3 region has 17 residues. The V and J ends lost 7 bases and 0 bases respectively, with 20 bases between them. Germline V lookup: CDR1 SGHVS, CDR2 FQNEAQ. Looking up the rest from reference TRBV7-8 and TRBJ2-3 gives the full variable domain: GAGVSQSPRYKVAKRGQDVALRCDPISGHVSLFWYQQALGQGPEFLTYFQNEAQLDKSGLPSDRFFAERPEGSVSTLKIQRTQQEDSAVYLCASNSLPRGPSTDTQYFGPGTRLTVL.

V and J are TRBV12-3 or TRBV12-4 and TRBJ2-5, with D tentatively TRBD1 (5 bases). The CDR3 has 13 residues. The V gene lost 10 bases and the J gene lost 5 bases, with 17 bases spanning the gap. This chain's CDR3 is CATASSGRETQYF. CDR3 nucleotide sequence: TGTGCCACCGCGAGCTCAGGGCGGGAGACCCAGTACTTC.